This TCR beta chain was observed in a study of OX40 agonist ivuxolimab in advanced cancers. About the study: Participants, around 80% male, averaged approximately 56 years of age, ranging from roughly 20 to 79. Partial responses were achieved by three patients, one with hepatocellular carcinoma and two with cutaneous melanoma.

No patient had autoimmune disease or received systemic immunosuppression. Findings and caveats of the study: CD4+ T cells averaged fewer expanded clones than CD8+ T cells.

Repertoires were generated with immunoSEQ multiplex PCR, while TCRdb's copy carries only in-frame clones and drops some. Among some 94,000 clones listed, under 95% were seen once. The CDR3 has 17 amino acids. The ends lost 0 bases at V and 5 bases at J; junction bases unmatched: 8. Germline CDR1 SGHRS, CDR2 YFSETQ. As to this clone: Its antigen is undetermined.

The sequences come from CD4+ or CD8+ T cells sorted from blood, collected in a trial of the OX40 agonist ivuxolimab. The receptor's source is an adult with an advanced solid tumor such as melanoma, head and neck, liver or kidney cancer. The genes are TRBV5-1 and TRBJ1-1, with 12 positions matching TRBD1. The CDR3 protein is CASSLAKTGQGATEAFF. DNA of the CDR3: TGCGCCAGCAGCTTGGCTAAGACGGGACAGGGGGCGACTGAAGCTTTCTTT.